One sample yielded the 4 T cell receptor beta chains listed below, sequenced in a study of blood T cell repertoires in COVID-19. The data were produced by immunoSEQ multiplex PCR, yet TCRdb's version contains in-frame clones alone and is incomplete. The table shows tens of thousands of clones, with about 85% occurring only once. The sequencing input was peripheral blood. These receptors all stem from a man aged 80 or over with acute or convalescent COVID-19.

This clone was recorded a few times. V and J are TRBV2 and TRBJ1-4; TRBD1 might be the D (5 bases). The germline gives CDR1 SNHLY, CDR2 FYNNEI. Trimming pared 6 bases from V and 0 bases from J, leaving 11 bases between. CDR3 size: 15 residues. The CDR3 loop is CASRSTGATNEKLFF. As DNA, the CDR3 is TGTGCCAGCAGAAGTACAGGAGCAACTAATGAAAAACTGTTTTTT.

The chain joins TRBV4-1 to TRBJ2-1; no firm D call. V lost 0 bases to trimming and J lost 0 bases, with 9 bases between them. The CDR3 is made up of 16 amino acids. Germline CDR1 is MGHRA and CDR2 is YSYEKL. CDR3 region: CASSQEPHNSYNEQFF. Here the CDR3 DNA reads TGCGCCAGCAGCCAAGAACCACATAACTCCTACAATGAGCAGTTCTTC.

In nucleotides, the CDR3 is TGTGCCAGTAGTATCTTCGGACAGGGCTCAACTAGCTATGGCTACACCTTC. Protein sequence: CASSIFGQGSTSYGYTF. The chain combines TRBV19 with TRBJ1-2; 8 nucleotides match TRBD1. CDR3 length: 17 amino acids. V gave up 3 bases and J gave up 4 bases; unmatched junction bases: 13. Germline V CDR1 and CDR2: LNHDA, SQIVND (reference sequence).

V gene TRBV27 combines with J gene TRBJ1-5; no clear D. Deletions cut 5 bases from V and 9 bases from J, with 14 bases between. The CDR3 covers 13 residues. Looked up from germline, CDR1 is MNHEY and CDR2 is SMNVEV (reference sequence). Written as DNA, the CDR3 is TGTGCCAGCAGTGCCGAACCCTTGCGGCCCCAGCATTTT. Amino acids: CASSAEPLRPQHF.